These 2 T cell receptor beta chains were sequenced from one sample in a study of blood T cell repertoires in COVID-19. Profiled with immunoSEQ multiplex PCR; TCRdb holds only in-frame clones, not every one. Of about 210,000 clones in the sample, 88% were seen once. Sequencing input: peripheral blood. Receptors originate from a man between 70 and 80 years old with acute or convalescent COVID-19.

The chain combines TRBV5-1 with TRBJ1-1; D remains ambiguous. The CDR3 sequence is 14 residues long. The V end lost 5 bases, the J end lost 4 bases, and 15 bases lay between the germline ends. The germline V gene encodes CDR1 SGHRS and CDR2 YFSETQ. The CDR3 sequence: CASSFGPLGTEAFF. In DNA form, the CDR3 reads TGCGCCAGCAGTTTTGGGCCGCTGGGCACTGAAGCTTTCTTT.

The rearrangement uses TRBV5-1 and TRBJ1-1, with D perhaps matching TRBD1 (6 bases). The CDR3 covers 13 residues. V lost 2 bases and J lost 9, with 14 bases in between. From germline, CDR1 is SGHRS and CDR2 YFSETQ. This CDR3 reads CASSLEPGHQAFF. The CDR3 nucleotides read TGCGCCAGCAGCTTAGAACCGGGACACCAAGCTTTCTTT.